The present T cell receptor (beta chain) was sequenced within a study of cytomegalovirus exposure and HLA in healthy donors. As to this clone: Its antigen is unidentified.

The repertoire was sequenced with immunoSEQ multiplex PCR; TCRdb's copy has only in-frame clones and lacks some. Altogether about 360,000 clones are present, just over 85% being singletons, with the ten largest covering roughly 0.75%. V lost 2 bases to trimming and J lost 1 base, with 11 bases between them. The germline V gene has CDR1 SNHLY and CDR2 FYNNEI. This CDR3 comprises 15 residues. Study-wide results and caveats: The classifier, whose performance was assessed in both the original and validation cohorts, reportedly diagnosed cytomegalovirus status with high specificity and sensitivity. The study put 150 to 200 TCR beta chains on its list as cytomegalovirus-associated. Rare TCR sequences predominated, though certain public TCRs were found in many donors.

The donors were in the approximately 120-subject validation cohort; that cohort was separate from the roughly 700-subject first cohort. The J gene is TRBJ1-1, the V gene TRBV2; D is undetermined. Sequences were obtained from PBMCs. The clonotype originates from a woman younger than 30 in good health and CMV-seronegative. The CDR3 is CASSESPDSNTEAFF. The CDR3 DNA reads TGTGCCAGCAGTGAAAGCCCAGACTCGAACACTGAAGCTTTCTTT. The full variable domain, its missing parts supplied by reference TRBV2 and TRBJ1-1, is EPEVTQTPSHQVTQMGQEVILRCVPISNHLYFYWYRQILGQKVEFLVSFYNNEISEKSEIFDDQFSVERPDGSNFTLKIRSTKLEDSAMYFCASSESPDSNTEAFFGQGTRLTVV.